This T cell receptor (beta chain) was recovered during a study of cytomegalovirus exposure and HLA in healthy donors. Study-wide findings and caveats: Some TCR beta chains (roughly 160 of them) were listed as cytomegalovirus-associated.

TCRdb's table, derived via immunoSEQ multiplex PCR, lists solely in-frame clones and lacks some. The data contain 150,000 to 200,000 clones, around 89% of them singletons. Trimming pared 2 bases from V and 0 bases from J, leaving 8 bases between. In germline, CDR1 is MNHEY, CDR2 SVGAGI. There are 15 residues in the CDR3. Concerning this clone: As yet, its antigen is unknown.

The chain joins TRBV6-5 to TRBJ1-5, with D possibly TRBD1 on 6 matching bases. The sequenced material came from PBMCs. The sequence derives from a man between 18 and 35 years old in good health and CMV-seronegative. CDR3 residues: CASSYGTLSNQPQHF. In nucleotides, the CDR3 is TGTGCCAGCAGTTACGGGACACTTAGCAATCAGCCCCAGCATTTT.